These 9 T cell receptor beta chains originate from one sample sequenced in a study of human T cells and chemical hapten exposure. Time point: pre-sensitization, week 0. Treatment defined: therapeutic diphenylcyclopropenone sensitization with weekly scalp DPC. MiXCR was run by TCRdb on the RACE reads, yielding one entry per CDR3 protein. The sample lists about 180,000 distinct CDR3 sequences; around 30% were seen once. Sequences were derived from whole blood, sampled in connection with sensitization to the hapten diphenylcyclopropenone (DPC). The receptors derive from a woman younger than 45 with alopecia areata. Some clones in this sample may be carry-over from other donors' samples.

The sample holds a few counts of this clonotype. The chain uses TRBV29-1 and TRBJ2-1; 9 bases fit TRBD2. The CDR3 is made up of 14 amino acids. The V and J ends lost 7 bases and 4 bases, in that order; junction bases with no gene match: 8. CDR1 and CDR2 (germline): SQVTM, ANQGSEA. The CDR3 DNA is TGCAGCGGCCACGGGACTAGCCTTTACAATGAGCAGTTCTTC. Its translation: CSGHGTSLYNEQFF.

The J gene is TRBJ2-7, the V gene TRBV7-2, with a possible D match to TRBD1 (7 bases). Trimming pared 4 bases from V and 2 bases from J, leaving 12 bases between. Germline CDR1 reads SGHTA; CDR2 reads FQGNSA. The CDR3 is 14 residues long. CDR3 in DNA: TGTGCCAGCAGCTGGGGGGACAGACCCTACGAGCAGTACTTC. This gives the protein CASSWGDRPYEQYF.

The J gene is TRBJ2-4, the V gene TRBV20-1; 12 bases align to TRBD2. The germline gives CDR1 DFQATT, CDR2 SNEGSKA (reference sequence). The V segment lost 3 bases and the J segment 6 bases; nucleotides outside the gene matches: 6. The CDR3 is 15 amino acids. CDR3 amino acids: CSASPSGRESNIQYF. CDR3 nucleotide sequence: TGCAGTGCTAGTCCTAGCGGGAGGGAATCAAACATTCAGTACTTC.

Only one count was recorded for this clonotype. The chain recombines TRBV4-2 with TRBJ2-7; tentative D call: TRBD2 (6 bases). The ends were cut back, 0 bases at V and 6 bases at J, with 9 bases in the middle. From germline, CDR1 is LGHNA and CDR2 YNFKEQ. The CDR3 has 13 residues. Written as DNA, the CDR3 is TGTGCCAGCAGCCAAGAGACTAGTTTCGAGCAGTACTTC. It is translated as CASSQETSFEQYF.

The rearrangement joins TRBV5-5 to TRBJ2-5; D possibly corresponds to TRBD2 (6 bases). The germline V gene encodes CDR1 SGHKS and CDR2 YYEKEE (reference sequence). The CDR3 covers 15 residues. The V end was cut by 2 bases, the J end by 4 bases, with 15 bases between. The CDR3 here is CASSFRGIGGETQYF. The CDR3, as DNA: TGTGCCAGCAGCTTTAGAGGAATCGGGGGAGAGACCCAGTACTTC.

This chain uses TRBV27 with TRBJ1-1; D gene uncertain. The germline gives CDR1 MNHEY, CDR2 SMNVEV (reference sequence). The CDR3 consists of 12 residues. The V and J ends lost 4 bases and 0 bases respectively, with 3 bases between them. CDR3 nucleotide sequence: TGTGCCAGCAGTTCCATGAACACTGAAGCTTTCTTT. Translating it yields CASSSMNTEAFF.

This clonotype was picked up one time. The chain couples TRBV20-1 to TRBJ1-2; D is possibly TRBD1 (6 bases). CDR3 length: 13 residues. Deletions cut 2 bases from V and 8 bases from J, with 15 bases between. Germline V lookup: CDR1 DFQATT, CDR2 SNEGSKA (reference sequence). The CDR3 here is CSARSGGLRGYTF. DNA of the CDR3: TGCAGTGCTAGATCTGGGGGCCTGCGGGGCTACACCTTC.

This chain joins TRBV7-3 and TRBJ1-1; 10 bases are shared with TRBD1. Germline values: CDR1 SGHTA, CDR2 FQGTGA. V gave up 10 bases and J gave up 1 base; unmatched junction bases: 6. The length of the CDR3 is 14 residues. The CDR3: CATRQGAGNTEAFF. The CDR3 DNA reads as TGTGCCACTAGACAGGGGGCCGGGAACACTGAAGCTTTCTTT.

The genes are TRBV28 and TRBJ2-7; the D gene is possibly TRBD1 (6 bases). Trimming shortened V by 5 bases and J by 6 bases, and 14 bases separated the two germline ends. This CDR3 is 13 amino acids long. Germline V CDR1 and CDR2: MDHEN, SYDVKM. Written as DNA, the CDR3 is TGTGCCAGCAGTCGGGCAGGGGTAGGCGAGCAGTACTTC. It specifies CASSRAGVGEQYF.